Listed below are T cell receptor beta chains from one sample, sequenced in a study of blood T cell repertoires in COVID-19. The method was immunoSEQ multiplex PCR; TCRdb's version includes in-frame clones alone and lacks a portion of them. The table includes about 380,000 clones, roughly 90% detected once. Sequencing was performed on peripheral blood. These receptors all come from a middle-aged man with acute or convalescent COVID-19. Both conserved end residues are part of each CDR3. A D gene is named only where the DNA matches it firmly. Rows may omit the clone size; those that give it use once, few, many or a size class.

j_call clone_size v_call d_call cdr3_aa cdr3_nt
TRBJ1-2 NA TRBV4-3 TRBD1 CASSQDGTGDYGYTF TGCGCCAGCAGCCAAGACGGGACAGGGGACTATGGCTACACCTTC
TRBJ2-3 NA TRBV24-1 TRBD2 CATSTTSGIGTDTQYF TGTGCCACCAGTACGACTAGCGGGATTGGCACAGATACGCAGTATTTT
TRBJ1-5 NA TRBV18 TRBD1 CASSSKSPGQGVFQPQHF TGTGCCAGCTCATCAAAGTCACCGGGACAGGGGGTCTTTCAGCCCCAGCATTTT
TRBJ2-1 NA TRBV7-2 NA CASSRGISYNEQFF TGTGCCAGCAGCAGGGGAATCTCCTACAATGAGCAGTTCTTC
TRBJ1-1 once TRBV19 TRBD1 CASRPGQWNTEAFF TGTGCCAGTAGACCGGGACAGTGGAACACTGAAGCTTTCTTT
TRBJ2-7 NA TRBV4-3 TRBD1 CASSQGMGQREEQYF TGCGCCAGCAGCCAAGGCATGGGACAGCGTGAAGAGCAGTACTTC
TRBJ2-5 NA TRBV5-6 NA CASSFGETQYF TGTGCCAGCAGCTTCGGGGAGACCCAGTACTTC
TRBJ1-1 NA TRBV10-1 NA CASSGEDRQLQF TGCGCCAGCAGTGGAGAAGACAGGCAGTTACAATTT
TRBJ2-3 NA TRBV2 TRBD2 CASSENLLAGGTDTQYF TGTGCCAGCAGTGAAAATTTACTAGCGGGAGGCACAGATACGCAGTATTTT
TRBJ2-5 NA TRBV3-1/TRBV3-2 TRBD1 CASSQERGHETQYF TGTGCCAGCAGCCAAGAGAGGGGGCATGAGACCCAGTACTTC
TRBJ1-2 NA TRBV2 TRBD1 CASSVRTGVYGYTF TGTGCCAGCAGTGTTAGGACAGGCGTCTATGGCTACACCTTC
TRBJ2-3 NA TRBV5-1 NA CASSNAEGTDTQYF TGCGCCAGCAGCAACGCAGAGGGTACAGATACGCAGTATTTT
TRBJ2-5 NA TRBV9 NA CASSPVGSYQETQYF TGTGCCAGCAGCCCGGTGGGCTCTTACCAAGAGACCCAGTACTTC
TRBJ1-4 NA TRBV4-2 NA CASSLLSEKLFF TGTGCCAGCAGCCTCCTGAGTGAAAAACTGTTTTTT
TRBJ1-2 NA TRBV13 NA CASSLGTDAWDGYTF TGTGCCAGCAGCTTAGGGACAGACGCCTGGGATGGCTACACCTTC
TRBJ1-1 NA TRBV23-1 NA CASSHRRQPTEAFF TGCGCCAGCAGTCACCGCAGACAGCCCACTGAAGCTTTCTTT
TRBJ2-7 NA TRBV19 NA CASSIGQSSGDEQYF TGTGCCAGTAGTATTGGACAAAGTTCGGGCGACGAGCAGTACTTC
TRBJ2-7 NA TRBV7-2 NA CASSLDLNEQYF TGTGCCAGCAGCTTGGACTTGAACGAGCAGTACTTC
TRBJ1-1 NA TRBV28 NA CASSFRVNGAFF TGTGCCAGCAGTTTCCGTGTGAACGGGGCTTTCTTT
TRBJ2-3 NA TRBV27 TRBD2 CASSSIAGGTDTQYF TGTGCCAGCAGTTCTATAGCGGGGGGGACAGATACGCAGTATTTT
TRBJ1-1 NA TRBV28 TRBD1 CATTRGDRGLITEAFF TGTGCCACAACCCGAGGGGACAGAGGCTTGATTACTGAAGCTTTCTTT
TRBJ2-1 NA TRBV12-3/TRBV12-4 NA CASSFRDEQFF TGTGCCAGCAGTTTTCGGGATGAGCAGTTCTTC
TRBJ2-5 NA TRBV11-1 TRBD1 CASSKGQGWETTQYF TGTGCCAGCAGCAAGGGACAGGGTTGGGAGACGACCCAGTACTTC
TRBJ2-7 NA TRBV11-2 NA CASSQYLSPYEQYF TGTGCCAGCAGCCAATATTTAAGCCCCTACGAGCAGTACTTC
TRBJ2-1 NA TRBV7-6 NA CASSLNRDNEQFF TGTGCCAGCAGCTTAAACAGAGACAATGAGCAGTTCTTC
TRBJ2-3 NA TRBV11-2 TRBD1 CASRLQGLGDTQYF TGTGCCAGCAGGTTACAGGGGTTGGGAGATACGCAGTATTTT
TRBJ1-2 NA TRBV7-2 NA CASSLGASSNYGYTF TGTGCCAGCAGCTTAGGTGCCAGTTCTAACTATGGCTACACCTTC
TRBJ2-7 NA TRBV6-5 NA CASSYQGGYEQYF TGTGCCAGCAGTTACCAGGGGGGCTACGAGCAGTACTTC
TRBJ2-7 NA TRBV18 TRBD2 CASSSVPVMAGGTYEQYF TGTGCCAGCTCATCGGTACCGGTAATGGCGGGGGGAACCTACGAGCAGTACTTC
TRBJ2-2 NA TRBV5-4 TRBD1 CASSSGQGGTGELFF TGTGCCAGCAGCTCTGGACAGGGCGGCACCGGGGAGCTGTTTTTT
TRBJ2-1 NA TRBV5-1 NA CASSLDTGAGNEQFF TGCGCCAGCAGCTTGGATACTGGGGCGGGGAATGAGCAGTTCTTC
TRBJ2-5 NA TRBV5-6 TRBD2 CASSWGLAGQETQYF TGTGCCAGCAGCTGGGGACTAGCGGGGCAAGAGACCCAGTACTTC
TRBJ2-1 NA TRBV28 NA CASSYTRSYNEQFF TGTGCCAGCAGTTACACTAGATCCTACAATGAGCAGTTCTTC
TRBJ2-1 NA TRBV29-1 TRBD2 CSVEYGLAGVRSYNEQFF TGCAGCGTTGAGTACGGACTAGCGGGAGTAAGGTCCTACAATGAGCAGTTCTTC
TRBJ2-7 NA TRBV11-3 TRBD1 CASSLPTRQGPYEQYF TGTGCCAGCAGCTTACCCACTCGACAGGGACCCTACGAGCAGTACTTC
TRBJ2-1 NA TRBV10-3 TRBD2 CAISELAGGYEQFF TGTGCCATCAGTGAACTAGCGGGAGGGTACGAGCAGTTCTTC
TRBJ1-1 NA TRBV6-5 NA CASSKGGDRTEAFF TGTGCCAGCAGCAAAGGAGGGGACCGGACTGAAGCTTTCTTT
TRBJ2-7 NA TRBV28 TRBD1 CASSFPQGTGLYEQYF TGTGCCAGCAGTTTCCCCCAGGGGACAGGTTTATACGAGCAGTACTTC
TRBJ2-6 NA TRBV5-1 TRBD1 CASSLATGGTGANVLTF TGCGCCAGCAGCCTTGCTACAGGGGGAACCGGGGCCAACGTCCTGACTTTC
TRBJ1-5 NA TRBV28 NA CASSAQLGHQPQHF TGTGCCAGCAGTGCCCAGTTGGGGCATCAGCCCCAGCATTTT
TRBJ2-3 once TRBV9 TRBD2 CASSQREFSDTQYF TGTGCCAGCAGCCAGCGGGAGTTTTCAGATACGCAGTATTTT
TRBJ2-7 NA TRBV27 TRBD1 CAGSITGGYSYEQYF TGTGCCGGCAGTATTACAGGGGGGTACTCCTACGAGCAGTACTTC
TRBJ2-1 NA TRBV5-5 NA CASSLDSYNEQFF TGTGCCAGCAGCCTAGACAGCTACAATGAGCAGTTCTTC
TRBJ1-6 NA TRBV18 TRBD1 CASSLRDRGSSYNSPLHF TGTGCCAGCTCACTAAGGGACAGGGGTAGCTCCTATAATTCACCCCTCCACTTT
TRBJ2-7 once TRBV5-4 NA CASSSLGGSSYEQYF TGTGCCAGCAGCAGCCTTGGAGGGAGCTCCTACGAGCAGTACTTC
TRBJ2-1 once TRBV29-1 NA CSAGIARYNEQFF TGCAGCGCGGGAATAGCGCGCTACAATGAGCAGTTCTTC
TRBJ1-2 NA TRBV7-3 TRBD1 CASSSTGGADGYTF TGTGCCAGCAGCTCAACAGGGGGGGCGGATGGCTACACCTTC
TRBJ2-2 NA TRBV10-3 NA CAISESGGGELFF TGTGCCATCAGTGAGTCCGGGGGCGGGGAGCTGTTTTTT